This T cell receptor (beta chain) came from a study of Graves' ophthalmopathy and Graves' hyperthyroidism. RNA transcripts yielded amplified TCR beta CDR3 regions. First-round RT-PCR employed HTBI primers, with a second-round multiplex PCR after it. TCRdb analysed the multiplex PCR reads with MiXCR anew, one entry per CDR3 protein. The table shows approximately 700,000 distinct CDR3 sequences, with around 40% occurring only once. The CDR3 spans 13 residues. V gave up 5 bases and J gave up 2 bases, with 10 bases separating them. Moderate-to-severe activity, CAS ≥3, NOSPECS ≥4 and duration under 3 months were recorded for donors with ophthalmopathy. Uncontrolled infections, pregnancy, lactation or other autoimmune diseases led to patient exclusion. Diagnosis was based on clinical symptoms, serum thyroxine, TRAb, thyroid ultrasound and orbital computed tomography. A volume of over 9 ml of fresh peripheral blood supplied the PBMCs.

The receptor was derived from an adult man with Graves' ophthalmopathy. Sequencing was carried out using peripheral blood. The chain couples TRBV12-3 or TRBV12-4 to TRBJ2-7; perhaps TRBD2 as D (5 bases). The CDR3 coding sequence is TGTGCCAGCAGTGAGACCGGGACCTACGAGCAGTACTTC. It encodes CASSETGTYEQYF.